These 30 T cell receptor beta chains originate from one sample sequenced in a study of shared clonotypes between healthy human individuals. Terminally differentiated effector memory CD45RA+ cells were excluded by CCR7 positive selection of CD45RO-negative cells. This table comes from immunoSEQ multiplex PCR, and its TCRdb copy is limited to in-frame clones, with some not included. In the table there are 660,000 or so clones, about 95% of which are singletons. The specimen was naive CD8+ T cells sorted from blood. The source is a woman aged 25 to 39 in good health.

The chain uses TRBV28 and TRBJ2-2; D gene uncertain. CDR1 MDHEN and CDR2 SYDVKM come from the germline V gene. Trimming shortened V by 3 bases and J by 5 bases, and 7 bases separated the two germline ends. The CDR3 totals 13 residues. For the CDR3, the DNA is TGTGCCAGCAGTTTTAAGAGGACCGGGGAGCTGTTTTTT. Residues: CASSFKRTGELFF.

V usage is TRBV11-2 and J usage is TRBJ2-3; 9 bases map to TRBD2. Germline assignment: CDR1 SGHAT and CDR2 FQNNGV. J gave up 3 bases and V 4 bases, and 14 bases lay outside the gene matches. This CDR3 is 18 amino acids long. CDR3 coding DNA: TGTGCCAGCAGCTCCCGGGACGGGAGACTAGCGGATACAGATACGCAGTATTTT. It yields the protein CASSSRDGRLADTDTQYF.

This chain links TRBV10-1 with TRBJ2-5, with 11 positions matching TRBD1. Germline CDR1 and CDR2: WNHNN and SYGVQD (reference sequence). The ends lost 2 bases at V and 5 bases at J; junction bases unmatched: 4. This CDR3 contains 15 residues. DNA for the CDR3: TGCGCCAGCAGTGAGCGGACAGGGGGCTGGGAGACCCAGTACTTC. This sequence encodes CASSERTGGWETQYF.

V and J are TRBV7-9 and TRBJ1-1, with unresolved D. This CDR3 contains 12 residues. From germline, CDR1 is SEHNR and CDR2 FQNEAQ (reference sequence). The CDR3 here is CASARGNTEAFF. As DNA, the CDR3 is TGTGCGTCGGCCAGAGGAAACACTGAAGCTTTCTTT.

This rearrangement joins TRBV28 to TRBJ2-2; TRBD2 matches 12 bases. V lost 3 bases to trimming and J lost 5 bases; unmatched junction nucleotides: 7. Germline assignment: CDR1 MDHEN and CDR2 SYDVKM. This CDR3 region has 17 residues. The CDR3 here is CASSLYPTSGRTGELFF. The CDR3 nucleotides read TGTGCCAGCAGTTTGTACCCTACTAGCGGGAGGACCGGGGAGCTGTTTTTT.

V is TRBV27 and J is TRBJ2-7; no definite D call. V lost 2 bases, J lost 4 bases, and 6 bases lay in between. Germline V gene lookup returns CDR1 MNHEY and CDR2 SMNVEV (reference sequence). CDR3 length: 12 amino acids. In nucleotides, the CDR3 is TGTGCCAGCAGTTTAGTCGGGTACGAGCAGTACTTC. This sequence encodes CASSLVGYEQYF.

The rearrangement uses TRBV6-5 and TRBJ2-1; 7 bases agree with TRBD2. CDR3 length: 15 residues. The germline CDR1 and CDR2 sequences are MNHEY and SVGAGI. V lost 0 bases, J lost 8 bases, and 7 bases stayed unmatched. The DNA for the CDR3 is TGTGCCAGCAGTTACTCGTTAGCGGGCGCGGATGAGCAGTTCTTC. The encoded protein is CASSYSLAGADEQFF.

The CDR3 nucleotides are TGTGCCAGCAGCGCTACATGTCGCGCTTGGCCAGATACGCAGTATTTT. This sequence encodes CASSATCRAWPDTQYF. The rearrangement uses TRBV5-8 and TRBJ2-3, with D uncertain. V was shortened by 4 bases and J by 4 bases, with 19 bases between the two germline ends. CDR3 length: 16 amino acids. Germline values: CDR1 SGHTS, CDR2 YDEGEE.

The chain is built from TRBV19 and TRBJ2-7; 10 nucleotides line up with TRBD2. Germline assignment: CDR1 LNHDA and CDR2 SQIVND (reference sequence). The trim removed 6 bases at V and 0 bases at J, leaving 20 bases unmatched. The CDR3 runs 20 residues. As DNA, the CDR3 is TGTGCCAGTAGCCCACGGAGGGCTAGCGGGAGTAGGGCGTTCTCCTACGAGCAGTACTTC. Its translation is CASSPRRASGSRAFSYEQYF.

V gene TRBV5-6 combines with J gene TRBJ1-2; tentative D call: TRBD1 (6 bases). CDR1 is SGHDT and CDR2 is YYEEEE in the germline V gene. There are 13 residues in the CDR3. The V gene lost 4 bases and the J gene lost 8 bases, with 15 bases spanning the gap. Here the CDR3 reads CASSPQGPRGYTF. The DNA for the CDR3 is TGTGCCAGCAGCCCCCAGGGGCCCCGGGGCTACACCTTC.

The chain joins TRBV28 to TRBJ2-7; 8 bases map to TRBD2. V lost 3 bases to trimming and J lost 0 bases; unmatched junction nucleotides: 7. The CDR3 is made up of 16 amino acids. Germline V gene data show CDR1 as MDHEN and CDR2 as SYDVKM. DNA for the CDR3: TGTGCCAGCAGTTTGTTTAGCGGGACTAACTCCTACGAGCAGTACTTC. The encoded protein is CASSLFSGTNSYEQYF. Full variable domain (rest looked up from reference TRBV28 and TRBJ2-7): DVKVTQSSRYLVKRTGEKVFLECVQDMDHENMFWYRQDPGLGLRLIYFSYDVKMKEKGDIPEGYSVSREKKERFSLILESASTNQTSMYLCASSLFSGTNSYEQYFGPGTRLTVT.

The J gene is TRBJ2-7, the V gene TRBV27; no clear D. The length of the CDR3 is 14 residues. V lost 5 bases to trimming and J lost 4 bases, with 15 bases between them. CDR1 and CDR2 (germline): MNHEY, SMNVEV (reference sequence). Written as DNA, the CDR3 is TGTGCCAGCAGTATACAGACGGGTGGGTACGAGCAGTACTTC. This sequence encodes CASSIQTGGYEQYF.

CDR3 coding DNA: TGCGCCAGCAGCCAAGTCGGGTCTTTAGGTGAAAAACTGTTTTTT. This codes for CASSQVGSLGEKLFF. The J gene is TRBJ1-4, the V gene TRBV4-1; D is ambiguous. CDR1 is MGHRA, CDR2 YSYEKL, per germline. Trimming cost V 1 base and J 7 bases, with 13 bases left between them. The CDR3 length is 15 residues.

The chain combines TRBV27 with TRBJ1-3; the D gene is possibly TRBD1 (5 bases). CDR3 size: 15 residues. Germline CDR1 reads MNHEY; CDR2 reads SMNVEV (reference sequence). The germline V and J ends were trimmed by 5 bases and 0 bases, with 11 bases remaining between them. CDR3 protein: CASSLGGGSGNTIYF. The CDR3 nucleotides read TGTGCCAGCAGTCTCGGGGGGGGCTCTGGAAACACCATATATTTT.

This clone was found once. The chain uses TRBV5-4 and TRBJ1-2; D call uncertain. Germline assignment: CDR1 SGHNT and CDR2 YYREEE (reference sequence). CDR3 length: 15 amino acids. The V and J ends lost 2 bases and 6 bases respectively, with 17 bases between them. CDR3 sequence (DNA): TGTGCCAGCAGCTTTGGCCCAGTAAGCGGGGATGGCTACACCTTC. It specifies CASSFGPVSGDGYTF. Drawing the rest from reference TRBV5-4 and TRBJ1-2, the complete variable domain is ETGVTQSPTHLIKTRGQQVTLRCSSQSGHNTVSWYQQALGQGPQFIFQYYREEENGRGNFPPRFSGLQFPNYSSELNVNALELDDSALYLCASSFGPVSGDGYTFGSGTRLTVV.

This clone appeared a single time. The CDR3 DNA reads as TGCGCCAGCAGCCAAGGGCTGCCCTACGGCTACACCTTC. Translating gives CASSQGLPYGYTF. This chain connects TRBV4-1 to TRBJ1-2; D ambiguous. The CDR3 extends over 13 amino acids. Trimming took off 1 base at V and 8 bases at J, with 11 bases between the two ends. Germline CDR1 MGHRA, CDR2 YSYEKL.

The V gene is TRBV6-1, the J gene TRBJ1-3, with D hard to call. The length of the CDR3 is 16 residues. Germline CDR1 MNHNS, CDR2 SASEGT. Deletions cut 6 bases from V and 0 bases from J, with 15 bases between. DNA for the CDR3: TGTGCCAGCAGGGAAACGACGGCGAGCTCTGGAAACACCATATATTTT. It translates to CASRETTASSGNTIYF.

A remark on this clone: Other DNA variants within this sample encode the same CDR3. V usage is TRBV19 and J usage is TRBJ1-5; TRBD1 might be the D (6 bases). The length of the CDR3 is 14 residues. The germline gives CDR1 LNHDA, CDR2 SQIVND (reference sequence). The ends were cut back, 2 bases at V and 3 bases at J, with 8 bases in the middle. As DNA, the CDR3 is TGTGCCAGTAGTATAAGGGACATCAATCAGCCCCAGCATTTT. It encodes CASSIRDINQPQHF.

This clone is a singleton in its sample. J is TRBJ2-2 and V is TRBV7-8; possible D gene TRBD2, 6 bases. In germline, CDR1 is SGHVS, CDR2 FQNEAQ. The germline V and J ends were trimmed by 3 bases and 3 bases, with 11 bases remaining between them. CDR3 length: 15 residues. CDR3 nucleotide sequence: TGTGCCAGCAGCTTTCGACTAGAGGACACCGGGGAGCTGTTTTTT. Its protein is CASSFRLEDTGELFF.

This clone came up once. This chain connects TRBV15 to TRBJ2-2; 9 nucleotides align to TRBD2. There are 16 residues in the CDR3. V shed 0 bases, J shed 6 bases, and the junction held 5 bases outside the gene matches. Germline values: CDR1 LNHNV, CDR2 YYDKDF (reference sequence). The CDR3 is CATSREGSGSPGELFF. The DNA of the CDR3 is TGTGCCACCAGCAGAGAGGGTAGCGGGAGCCCCGGGGAGCTGTTTTTT.

The chain couples TRBV13 to TRBJ1-4; no clear D. The CDR3 loop spans 13 amino acids. Germline V CDR1 and CDR2: PRHDT, FYEKMQ (reference sequence). Trimming shortened V by 0 bases and J by 8 bases, and 7 bases separated the two germline ends. The CDR3 is CASSLGGFEKLFF. For the CDR3, the DNA is TGTGCCAGCAGCTTAGGCGGTTTCGAAAAACTGTTTTTT. Looking up the rest from reference TRBV13 and TRBJ1-4 gives the full variable domain: AAGVIQSPRHLIKEKRETATLKCYPIPRHDTVYWYQQGPGQDPQFLISFYEKMQSDKGSIPDRFSAQQFSDYHSELNMSSLELGDSALYFCASSLGGFEKLFFGSGTQLSVL.

J is TRBJ1-1 and V is TRBV27; the match to TRBD1 covers 8 bases. This CDR3 comprises 14 residues. V was clipped by 6 bases and J by 4 bases; unmatched bases: 7. Germline CDR1 is MNHEY and CDR2 is SMNVEV (reference sequence). CDR3 amino acids: CASRAGQGGTEAFF. The CDR3 nucleotides are TGTGCCAGCAGGGCCGGACAGGGAGGCACTGAAGCTTTCTTT.

The chain joins TRBV11-2 to TRBJ2-7; tentative D call: TRBD1 (5 bases). The germline V and J ends were trimmed by 3 bases and 2 bases, with 11 bases remaining between them. The CDR3 has 14 amino acids. Per germline, CDR1 SGHAT and CDR2 FQNNGV. CDR3 sequence (DNA): TGTGCCAGCAGCTTTTTTAGGGGCCCCTACGAGCAGTACTTC. It translates to CASSFFRGPYEQYF.

This chain joins TRBV28 and TRBJ1-3; no clear D gene. V was trimmed by 3 bases and J by 3 bases, leaving 9 bases between them. The germline V gene has CDR1 MDHEN and CDR2 SYDVKM. The CDR3 has 14 amino acids. The CDR3 DNA sequence: TGTGCCAGCAGTTTTCACGGAGATGGAAACACCATATATTTT. It translates to CASSFHGDGNTIYF.

With regard to this clone: The identical CDR3 is also encoded by other nucleotide sequences in the sample. The V and J genes are TRBV27 and TRBJ2-7, with 12 bases lining up with TRBD2. CDR3 length: 13 amino acids. The V gene's germline CDR1 is MNHEY and CDR2 SMNVEV (reference sequence). V lost 5 bases and J lost 6; bases outside the gene matches: 2. CDR3 sequence (DNA): TGTGCCAGCAGTCCGGGACTAGCGGGCGAGCAGTACTTC. Its protein product is CASSPGLAGEQYF.

V is TRBV29-1 and J is TRBJ2-7; the D gene is possibly TRBD2 (6 bases). V was shortened by 0 bases and J by 4 bases, with 10 bases between the two germline ends. The CDR3 is 13 amino acids. Germline-derived CDR1 and CDR2 are SQVTM and ANQGSEA. CDR3 loop: CSVEDRLGYEQYF. The CDR3 DNA reads as TGCAGCGTTGAAGATAGACTAGGGTACGAGCAGTACTTC.

V usage is TRBV27 and J usage is TRBJ2-7, with 9 bases fitting TRBD1. Germline trimming cut 6 bases from V and 7 bases from J; bases unmatched to any gene: 7. The germline V gene has CDR1 MNHEY and CDR2 SMNVEV (reference sequence). This CDR3 has 13 residues. The CDR3 sequence: CASRPGTGWEQYF. Written as DNA, the CDR3 is TGTGCCAGCAGACCCGGGACAGGGTGGGAGCAGTACTTC.

The chain links TRBV11-2 to TRBJ2-2, with D unresolved. Deletions cut 4 bases from V and 2 bases from J, with 8 bases between. The CDR3 is made up of 14 amino acids. Germline CDR1 is SGHAT and CDR2 is FQNNGV. DNA for the CDR3: TGTGCCAGCAGCTCTGACAAAAACACCGGGGAGCTGTTTTTT. Protein product: CASSSDKNTGELFF.

This chain connects TRBV28 to TRBJ2-5; 7 nucleotides align to TRBD2. Germline loops: CDR1 MDHEN, CDR2 SYDVKM. The CDR3 has 15 residues. Germline trimming cut 6 bases from V and 5 bases from J; bases unmatched to any gene: 12. This chain's CDR3 is CASRQWGGRGETQYF. Here the CDR3 DNA reads TGTGCCAGCAGGCAATGGGGCGGGAGAGGGGAGACCCAGTACTTC.

This rearrangement joins TRBV5-5 to TRBJ1-5, with 9 bases matching TRBD1. With V trimmed by 4 bases and J by 0 bases, 11 bases remained unmatched. Looked up from germline, CDR1 is SGHKS and CDR2 is YYEKEE (reference sequence). The CDR3 totals 18 residues. The CDR3 is CASSPGTGMVYSNQPQHF. CDR3 in DNA: TGTGCCAGCAGCCCGGGGACAGGGATGGTATATAGCAATCAGCCCCAGCATTTT. The variable domain in full, completed from reference TRBV5-5 and TRBJ1-5, reads DAGVTQSPTHLIKTRGQQVTLRCSPISGHKSVSWYQQVLGQGPQFIFQYYEKEERGRGNFPDRFSARQFPNYSSELNVNALLLGDSALYLCASSPGTGMVYSNQPQHFGDGTRLSIL.